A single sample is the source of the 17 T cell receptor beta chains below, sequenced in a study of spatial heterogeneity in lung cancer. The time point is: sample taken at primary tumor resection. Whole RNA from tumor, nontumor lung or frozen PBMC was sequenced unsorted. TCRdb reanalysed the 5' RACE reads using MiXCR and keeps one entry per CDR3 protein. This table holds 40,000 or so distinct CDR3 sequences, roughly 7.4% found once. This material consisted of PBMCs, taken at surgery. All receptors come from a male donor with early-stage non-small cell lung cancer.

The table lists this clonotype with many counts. This CDR3 reads CASGRFNEQFF. DNA of the CDR3: TGTGCCAGCGGCAGGTTCAATGAGCAGTTCTTC. The J gene is TRBJ2-1, the V gene TRBV7-2; D unresolved. The CDR3 extends over 11 amino acids. Deletions cut 8 bases from V and 6 bases from J, with 8 bases between. Germline-derived CDR1 and CDR2 are SGHTA and FQGNSA.

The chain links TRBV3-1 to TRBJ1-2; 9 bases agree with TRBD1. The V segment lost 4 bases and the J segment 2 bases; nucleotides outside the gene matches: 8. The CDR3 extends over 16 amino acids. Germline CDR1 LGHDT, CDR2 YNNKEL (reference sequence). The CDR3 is CASSRGQGRSNYGYTF. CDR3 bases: TGTGCCAGCAGCCGAGGACAGGGGCGATCGAACTATGGCTACACCTTC.

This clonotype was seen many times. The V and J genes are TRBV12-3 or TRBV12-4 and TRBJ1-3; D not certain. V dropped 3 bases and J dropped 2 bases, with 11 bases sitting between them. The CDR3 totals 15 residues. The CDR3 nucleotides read TGTGCCAGCAGTTTTCGGCAGGCCCCTGGAAACACCATATATTTT. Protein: CASSFRQAPGNTIYF.

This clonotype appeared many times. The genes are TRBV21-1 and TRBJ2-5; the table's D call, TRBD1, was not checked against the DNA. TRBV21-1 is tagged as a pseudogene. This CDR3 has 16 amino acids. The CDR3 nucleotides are TGTGCCAGCAGCGAAGAGGGCAGGGAGGCGAAAGAGACCCAGTACTTC. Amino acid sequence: CASSEEGREAKETQYF.

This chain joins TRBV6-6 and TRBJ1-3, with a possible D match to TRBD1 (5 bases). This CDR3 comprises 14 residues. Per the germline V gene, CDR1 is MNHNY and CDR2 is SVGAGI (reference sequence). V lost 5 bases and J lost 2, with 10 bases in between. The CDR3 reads CASSKQDTGNTIYF. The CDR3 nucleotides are TGTGCCAGCAGTAAACAGGATACTGGAAACACCATATATTTT.

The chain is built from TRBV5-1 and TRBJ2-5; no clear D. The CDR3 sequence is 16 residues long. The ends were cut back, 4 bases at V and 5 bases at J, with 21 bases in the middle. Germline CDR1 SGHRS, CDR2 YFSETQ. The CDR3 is CASSPGLPAGPETQYF. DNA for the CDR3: TGCGCCAGCAGCCCCGGATTACCGGCCGGTCCTGAGACCCAGTACTTC.

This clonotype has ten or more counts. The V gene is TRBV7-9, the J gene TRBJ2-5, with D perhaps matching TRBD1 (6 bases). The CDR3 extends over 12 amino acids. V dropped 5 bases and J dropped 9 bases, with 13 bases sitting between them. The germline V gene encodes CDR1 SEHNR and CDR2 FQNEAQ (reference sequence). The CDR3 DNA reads TGTGCCAGCAGCCCACAGGGTGATCCCCAGTACTTC. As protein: CASSPQGDPQYF. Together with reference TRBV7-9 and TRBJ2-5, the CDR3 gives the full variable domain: DTGVSQNPRHKITKRGQNVTFRCDPISEHNRLYWYRQTLGQGPEFLTYFQNEAQLEKSRLLSDRFSAERPKGSFSTLEIQRTEQGDSAMYLCASSPQGDPQYFGPGTRLLVL.

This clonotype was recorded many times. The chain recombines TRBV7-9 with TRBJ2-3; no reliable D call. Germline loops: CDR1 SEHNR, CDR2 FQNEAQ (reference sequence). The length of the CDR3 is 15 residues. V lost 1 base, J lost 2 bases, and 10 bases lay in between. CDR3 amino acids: CASSLEGGTTDTQYF. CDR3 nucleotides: TGTGCCAGCAGCTTAGAAGGTGGCACCACAGATACGCAGTATTTT.

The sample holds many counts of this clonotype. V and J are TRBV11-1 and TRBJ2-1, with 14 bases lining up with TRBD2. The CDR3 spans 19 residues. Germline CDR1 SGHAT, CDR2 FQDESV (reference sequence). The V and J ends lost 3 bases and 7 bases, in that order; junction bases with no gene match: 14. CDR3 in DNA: TGTGCCAGCAGCTTCTCCTCCCAAGGACTAGCGGGGGGACAGAATGAGCAGTTCTTC. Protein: CASSFSSQGLAGGQNEQFF.

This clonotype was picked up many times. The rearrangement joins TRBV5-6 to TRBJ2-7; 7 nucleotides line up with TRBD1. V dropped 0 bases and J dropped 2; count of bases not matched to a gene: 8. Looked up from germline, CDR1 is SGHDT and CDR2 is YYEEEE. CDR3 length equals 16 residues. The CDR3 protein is CASSLEAGGDPYEQYF. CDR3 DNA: TGTGCCAGCAGCTTGGAGGCAGGGGGTGACCCCTACGAGCAGTACTTC.

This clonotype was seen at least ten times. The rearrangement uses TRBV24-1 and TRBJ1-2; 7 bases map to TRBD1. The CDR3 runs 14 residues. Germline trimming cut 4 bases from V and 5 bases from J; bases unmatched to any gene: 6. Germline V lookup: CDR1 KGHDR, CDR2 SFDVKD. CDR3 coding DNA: TGTGCCACCAGTGAGCCGGGACAGAGATATGGCTACACCTTC. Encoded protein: CATSEPGQRYGYTF.

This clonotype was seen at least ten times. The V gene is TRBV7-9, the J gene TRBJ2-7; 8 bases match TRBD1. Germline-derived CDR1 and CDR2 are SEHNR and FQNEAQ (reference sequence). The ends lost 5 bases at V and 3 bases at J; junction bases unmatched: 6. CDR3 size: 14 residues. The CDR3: CASSLGTGRYEQYV. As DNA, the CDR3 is TGTGCCAGCAGCCTCGGGACAGGACGCTACGAGCAGTACGTC.

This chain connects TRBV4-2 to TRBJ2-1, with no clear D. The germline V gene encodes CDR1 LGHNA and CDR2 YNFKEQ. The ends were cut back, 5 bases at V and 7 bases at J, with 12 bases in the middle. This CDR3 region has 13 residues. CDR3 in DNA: TGTGCCAGCAGCTTCTGGGCCGGGAATGAGCAGTTCTTC. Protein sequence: CASSFWAGNEQFF.

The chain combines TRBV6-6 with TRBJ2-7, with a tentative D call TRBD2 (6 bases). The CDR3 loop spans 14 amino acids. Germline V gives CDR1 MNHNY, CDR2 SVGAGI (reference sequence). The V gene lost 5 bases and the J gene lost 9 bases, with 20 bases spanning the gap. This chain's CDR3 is CASSGGALSSVQYV. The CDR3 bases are TGTGCCAGCAGTGGCGGGGCCCTCTCCTCCGTGCAGTACGTC.

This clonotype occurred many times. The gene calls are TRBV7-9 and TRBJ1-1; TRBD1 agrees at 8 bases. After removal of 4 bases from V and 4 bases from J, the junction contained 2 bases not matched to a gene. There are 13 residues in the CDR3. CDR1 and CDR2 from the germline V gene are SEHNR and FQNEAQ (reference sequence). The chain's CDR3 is CASSSGGLTEAFF. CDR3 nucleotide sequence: TGTGCCAGCAGCTCAGGGGGCCTCACTGAAGCTTTCTTT.

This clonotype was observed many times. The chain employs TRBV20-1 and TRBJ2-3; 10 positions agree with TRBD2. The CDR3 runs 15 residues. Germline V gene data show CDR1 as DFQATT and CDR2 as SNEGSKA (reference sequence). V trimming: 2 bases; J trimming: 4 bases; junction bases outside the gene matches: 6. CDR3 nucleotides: TGCAGTGCTAGATCACTAGCGGGAAGTTCAGATACGCAGTATTTT. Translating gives CSARSLAGSSDTQYF.

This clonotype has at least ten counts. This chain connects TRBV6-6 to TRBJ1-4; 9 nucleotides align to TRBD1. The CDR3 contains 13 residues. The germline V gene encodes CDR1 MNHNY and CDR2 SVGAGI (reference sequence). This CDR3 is CVTRDREIEKLFF. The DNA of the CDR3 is TGTGTCACTCGGGACAGGGAAATCGAAAAACTGTTTTTT.